Listed below are T cell receptor beta chains from one sample, sequenced in a study of OX40 agonist ivuxolimab in advanced cancers. TCRdb keeps only in-frame clones here, not all; method: immunoSEQ multiplex PCR. Of 90,000 to 100,000 clones detected, around nine tenths appear once; the ten largest clones hold 0.82%. The sequencing used CD4+ or CD8+ T cells sorted from blood, collected in a trial of the OX40 agonist ivuxolimab. The receptors originated from an adult with an advanced solid tumor such as melanoma, head and neck, liver or kidney cancer. Each CDR3 is given with its conserved first and last residue. D genes are given only for firm matches. For some rows the clone size is stated as once, few or many, or as a class when expanded; others skip it.

j_gene,v_gene,abundance,d_gene,CDR3nt,CDR3aa
TRBJ2-2,TRBV10-3,-,-,TGTGCCATCAGCATTAGCGAGACCGGGGAGCTGTTTTTT,CAISISETGELFF
TRBJ1-4,TRBV4-2,-,TRBD1,TGTGCCAGCAGCCAAGGGGACAGACCTGCAACTAATGAAAAACTGTTTTTT,CASSQGDRPATNEKLFF
TRBJ1-2,TRBV4-3,-,-,TGCGCCAGCAGCCAAGACAGAAACTCTAACTATGGCTACACCTTC,CASSQDRNSNYGYTF
TRBJ1-5,TRBV10-3,-,-,TGTGCCATCGGCCCTTATAGTGATCAGCCCCAGCATTTT,CAIGPYSDQPQHF
TRBJ2-7,TRBV6-5,-,-,TGTGCCAGCAGTTCAAAGTTCAGGAGCTACGAGCAGTACTTC,CASSSKFRSYEQYF
TRBJ1-2,TRBV30,few,TRBD1,TGTGCCTGGAGTCCAGACAGGGGCTATGGCTACACCTTC,CAWSPDRGYGYTF
TRBJ2-1,TRBV7-2,-,TRBD2,TGTGCCAGCAGACGGGACTACGGGGAGCAGTTCTTC,CASRRDYGEQFF
TRBJ1-2,TRBV5-1,-,-,TGCGCCAGCAGCTTGATGCGCGGGCCCCGGGATGGCTACACCTTC,CASSLMRGPRDGYTF
TRBJ2-1,TRBV18,once,TRBD2,TGTGCCAGCTCAACTAGCGGGAGCGCTGAGCAGTTCTTC,CASSTSGSAEQFF
TRBJ1-1,TRBV5-1,-,-,TGCGCCAGCAGCTTGGGACCCAGCACGAACACTGAAGCTTTCTTT,CASSLGPSTNTEAFF
TRBJ2-1,TRBV6-5,-,TRBD2,TGTGCCAGCAGGCTTAGCGGGAGGGGGGAGCAGTTCTTC,CASRLSGRGEQFF
TRBJ2-1,TRBV7-2,once,-,TGTGCCAGCAGCTTAAGGGAGGTCTCCTACAATGAGCAGTTCTTC,CASSLREVSYNEQFF
TRBJ2-1,TRBV7-9,-,-,TGTGCCAGCAGCCCTTTGACGGGGAGAGGGAGCTCCTACAATGAGCAGTTCTTC,CASSPLTGRGSSYNEQFF
TRBJ2-2,TRBV6-4,-,-,TGTGCCAGCAGCCAAGGAAGGGGAACCGGGGAGCTGTTTTTT,CASSQGRGTGELFF
TRBJ1-1,TRBV30,-,-,TGTGCCTGGACCGGAGGTGGTGGCGGGACTGAAGCTTTCTTT,CAWTGGGGGTEAFF
TRBJ1-5,TRBV11-2,once,TRBD1,TGTGCCAGCAGCTCCGGGACAGGGGGTGGACAGCCCCAGCATTTT,CASSSGTGGGQPQHF
TRBJ2-5,TRBV29-1,-,-,TGCAGCGTTCCTAAGGGTGAGGAGACCCAGTACTTC,CSVPKGEETQYF
TRBJ2-2,TRBV5-1,-,-,TGCGCCAGCAGCTATAGGGGACGGACGAACACCGGGGAGCTGTTTTTT,CASSYRGRTNTGELFF
TRBJ2-1,TRBV6-6,-,-,TGTGCCAGTCTGGCAGGACAGTACTACAATGAGCAGTTCTTC,CASLAGQYYNEQFF
TRBJ2-3,TRBV5-1,-,-,TGCGCCAGCAGCTTGGCCACGGGAGACCTATCAGATACGCAGTATTTT,CASSLATGDLSDTQYF
TRBJ2-2,TRBV28,-,-,TGTGCCAGCAGAGAAAACACCGGGGAGCTGTTTTTT,CASRENTGELFF
TRBJ1-2,TRBV9,few,-,TGTGCCAGCAGCAACCCGGGGAATGGCTACACCTTC,CASSNPGNGYTF
TRBJ2-7,TRBV2,-,-,TGTGCCAGCAGCCGCGACAGCTACGAGCAGTACTTC,CASSRDSYEQYF
TRBJ2-3,TRBV29-1,-,-,TGCAGTCATTTCGGAACGCCCACAGATACGCAGTATTTT,CSHFGTPTDTQYF
TRBJ2-3,TRBV4-2,-,-,TGTGCCAGCAGCCAAGACCGGGTCCCAGATACGCAGTATTTT,CASSQDRVPDTQYF
TRBJ1-5,TRBV20-1,-,-,TGCAGTGCTAGTGGTGACCAGCCCCAGCATTTT,CSASGDQPQHF
TRBJ1-3,TRBV12-5,-,-,TGTGCTAGTGGTTTGGTAGCAAGGGGCCCTGGAAACACCATATATTTT,CASGLVARGPGNTIYF
TRBJ1-2,TRBV5-8,-,-,TGTGCCAGCAACTTGGGGGACGTTAACTATGGCTACACCTTC,CASNLGDVNYGYTF
TRBJ1-4,TRBV19,-,-,TGTGCCAGTAGTAAACGGGGGGCGAGTGAAAAACTGTTTTTT,CASSKRGASEKLFF
TRBJ1-2,TRBV28,-,-,TGTGCCAGCAGTTTCCCGACAGTCGTGCTTGGCTACACCTTC,CASSFPTVVLGYTF
TRBJ2-1,TRBV5-1,-,-,TGCGCCAGCAGCTTGGAGGGACTCGCTACGCGGGAGCAGTTCTTC,CASSLEGLATREQFF
TRBJ2-7,TRBV4-1,many,-,TGCGCCAGCAGCCAAGCTTCCGCCGGTTCCTACGAGCAGTACTTC,CASSQASAGSYEQYF
TRBJ2-5,TRBV11-3,-,TRBD2,TGTGCCAGCAGCTCGGGACTACAAGAGACCCAGTACTTC,CASSSGLQETQYF
TRBJ1-2,TRBV28,once,-,TGTGCCAGCAGCGGGGCTGCTTATGGCTACACCTTC,CASSGAAYGYTF
TRBJ1-4,TRBV6-1,-,-,TGTGCCAGCAGAGAAGGGGTGATTGAAAAACTGTTTTTT,CASREGVIEKLFF
TRBJ1-1,TRBV6-5,-,-,TGTGCCAGCAGTTACGGAGAAAGGAGCACTGAAGCTTTCTTT,CASSYGERSTEAFF
TRBJ1-5,TRBV7-9,-,-,TGTGCCAGCAGCCGCTGGAGGGCCCGTGGGTTAGGACCCCAGCATTTT,CASSRWRARGLGPQHF
TRBJ1-1,TRBV6-5,-,-,TGTGCCAGCAGTTACGAAGAGGGAATGAACACTGAAGCTTTCTTT,CASSYEEGMNTEAFF
TRBJ1-4,TRBV27,-,TRBD1,TGTGCCAGCAGTTCGGCGCGCAAACAGGGGGCGGAAGAAAAACTGTTTTTT,CASSSARKQGAEEKLFF
TRBJ1-2,TRBV6-1,-,-,TGTGCCAGCTCCCGAGGGCGGAGGGACTATGGCTACACCTTC,CASSRGRRDYGYTF
TRBJ2-5,TRBV19,-,TRBD1,TGTGCCAGTAGTATCGGGGGGACAGGGGGACAAGAGACCCAGTACTTC,CASSIGGTGGQETQYF
TRBJ2-1,TRBV18,-,TRBD2,TGTGCCAGCTCACCCCAATCTAGCGGGAGTTCGCGGGAGCAGTTCTTC,CASSPQSSGSSREQFF
TRBJ2-5,TRBV9,-,TRBD1,TGTGCCAGCAGCGTAAGAGGAAACAGGGGGGAGACCCAGTACTTC,CASSVRGNRGETQYF
TRBJ1-1,TRBV28,-,-,TGTGCCAGCGCGGGAAACACTGAAGCTTTCTTT,CASAGNTEAFF
TRBJ2-5,TRBV6-5,-,-,TGTGCCAGCAGTTACGGGCAGACCCAGTACTTC,CASSYGQTQYF
TRBJ2-1,TRBV5-4,once,TRBD2,TGTGCCAGCAGCACCGGACTAGCGGGGACTTACAATGAGCAGTTCTTC,CASSTGLAGTYNEQFF
TRBJ2-4,TRBV7-9,once,-,TGTGCCAGCAGCTTAGCGGGACTAGCCAAAAACATTCAGTACTTC,CASSLAGLAKNIQYF
TRBJ2-1,TRBV12-5,-,TRBD2,TGTGCTAGTGGGGGGGGACTAGGGACATTGACTCCTAATGAGCAGTTCTTC,CASGGGLGTLTPNEQFF
TRBJ2-3,TRBV11-2,-,TRBD2,TGTGCCAGCAGCTCCTTGGTAGCGGGAGTAGATACGCAGTATTTT,CASSSLVAGVDTQYF
TRBJ2-2,TRBV2,-,-,TGTGCCAGCACCCCGGGGGCAGATAACACCGGGGAGCTGTTTTTT,CASTPGADNTGELFF
TRBJ2-1,TRBV7-9,-,TRBD1,TGTGCCAGCAGCCTTGGACAGGGCGCTTTTGGGTACAATGAGCAGTTCTTC,CASSLGQGAFGYNEQFF
TRBJ2-3,TRBV27,-,-,TGTGCCAGCAGTCCGACGCGCACAGATACGCAGTATTTT,CASSPTRTDTQYF
TRBJ1-4,TRBV4-1,once,-,TGCGCCAGCAGCCCCCTAGGAGGACAAACTAATGAAAAACTGTTTTTT,CASSPLGGQTNEKLFF
TRBJ2-5,TRBV28,-,TRBD2,TGTGCCAGCAGTCTTCCTCGAAAAAATAGCGGGAAAGAGACCCAGTACTTC,CASSLPRKNSGKETQYF
TRBJ1-4,TRBV10-3,-,-,TGTGCCATCAGTGAGTCCTCGGATCGAAAGGGGAAACTGTTTTTT,CAISESSDRKGKLFF
TRBJ1-2,TRBV2,few,TRBD1,TGTGCCAGCAGGGGGACAGGGGGCCCATATGGCTACACCTTC,CASRGTGGPYGYTF
TRBJ2-5,TRBV18,-,-,TGTGCCAGCTCACCTGAGGGGACCCAGTACTTC,CASSPEGTQYF